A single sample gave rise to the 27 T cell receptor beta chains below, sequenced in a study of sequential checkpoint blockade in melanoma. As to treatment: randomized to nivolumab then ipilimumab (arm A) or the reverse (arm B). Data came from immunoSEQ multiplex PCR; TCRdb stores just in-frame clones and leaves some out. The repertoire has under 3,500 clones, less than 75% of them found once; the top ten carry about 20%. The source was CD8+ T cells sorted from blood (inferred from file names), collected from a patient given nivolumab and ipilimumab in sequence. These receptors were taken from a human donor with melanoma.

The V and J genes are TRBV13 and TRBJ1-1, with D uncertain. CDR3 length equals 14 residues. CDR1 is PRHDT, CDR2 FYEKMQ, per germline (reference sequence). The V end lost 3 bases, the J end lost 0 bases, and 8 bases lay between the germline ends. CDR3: CASSLGTMNTEAFF. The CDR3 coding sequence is TGTGCCAGCAGCTTGGGCACAATGAACACTGAAGCTTTCTTT.

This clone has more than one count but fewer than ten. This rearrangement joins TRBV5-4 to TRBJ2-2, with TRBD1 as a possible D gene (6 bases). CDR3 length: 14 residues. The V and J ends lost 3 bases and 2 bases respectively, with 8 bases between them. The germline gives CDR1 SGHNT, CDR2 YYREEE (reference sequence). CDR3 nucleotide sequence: TGTGCCAGCAGCTGGGGGACAAACACCGGGGAGCTGTTTTTT. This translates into CASSWGTNTGELFF. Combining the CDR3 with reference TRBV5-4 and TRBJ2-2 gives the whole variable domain ETGVTQSPTHLIKTRGQQVTLRCSSQSGHNTVSWYQQALGQGPQFIFQYYREEENGRGNFPPRFSGLQFPNYSSELNVNALELDDSALYLCASSWGTNTGELFFGEGSRLTVL.

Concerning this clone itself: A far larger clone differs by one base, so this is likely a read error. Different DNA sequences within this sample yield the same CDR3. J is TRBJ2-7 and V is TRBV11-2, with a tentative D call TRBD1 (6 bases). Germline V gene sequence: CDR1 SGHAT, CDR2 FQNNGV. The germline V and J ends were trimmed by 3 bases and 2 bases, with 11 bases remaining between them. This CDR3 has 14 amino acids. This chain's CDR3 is CASSLFQGPYEQYF. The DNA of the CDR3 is TGTGCCAGCAGCTTGTTTCAGGGGCCCTACGAGCAGTACTTC.

Written as DNA, the CDR3 is TGTGCCAGTATTCCTTCTGGGACTAGCGGGTACAATGAGCAGTTCTTC. It is translated as CASIPSGTSGYNEQFF. V is TRBV19 and J is TRBJ2-1, with 12 bases aligning to TRBD2. Germline CDR1 reads LNHDA; CDR2 reads SQIVND (reference sequence). The junction had 8 bases not matched to a gene; V was cut back by 7 bases and J by 4 bases. This CDR3 contains 16 residues.

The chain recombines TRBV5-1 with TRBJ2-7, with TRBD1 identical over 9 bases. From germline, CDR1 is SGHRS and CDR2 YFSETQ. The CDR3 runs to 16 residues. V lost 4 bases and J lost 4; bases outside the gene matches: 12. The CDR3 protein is CASSLSPGQGSYEQYF. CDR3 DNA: TGCGCCAGCAGCCTAAGCCCAGGACAGGGGTCATACGAGCAGTACTTC.

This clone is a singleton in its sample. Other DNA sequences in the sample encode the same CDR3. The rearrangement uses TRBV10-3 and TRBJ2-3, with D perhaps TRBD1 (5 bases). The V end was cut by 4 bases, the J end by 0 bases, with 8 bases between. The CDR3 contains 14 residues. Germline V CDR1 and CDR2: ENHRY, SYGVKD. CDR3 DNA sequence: TGTGCCATCAGTGTCCAGGGCAGCACAGATACGCAGTATTTT. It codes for CAISVQGSTDTQYF.

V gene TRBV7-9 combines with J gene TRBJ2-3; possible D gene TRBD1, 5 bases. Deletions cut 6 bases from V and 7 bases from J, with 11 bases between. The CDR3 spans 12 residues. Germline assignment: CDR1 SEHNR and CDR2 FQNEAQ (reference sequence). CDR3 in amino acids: CASRRPGNTQYF. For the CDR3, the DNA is TGTGCCAGCAGACGCCCAGGGAATACGCAGTATTTT.

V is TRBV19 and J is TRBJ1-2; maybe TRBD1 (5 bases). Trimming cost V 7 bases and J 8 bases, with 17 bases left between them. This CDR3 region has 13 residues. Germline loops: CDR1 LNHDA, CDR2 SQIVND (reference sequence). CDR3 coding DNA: TGTGCCAGTACCCTGGGAGGGGCGGGAGGCTACACCTTC. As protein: CASTLGGAGGYTF.

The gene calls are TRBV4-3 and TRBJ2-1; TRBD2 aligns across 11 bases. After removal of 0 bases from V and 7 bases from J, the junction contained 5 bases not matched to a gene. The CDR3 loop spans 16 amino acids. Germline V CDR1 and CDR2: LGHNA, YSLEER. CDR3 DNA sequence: TGCGCCAGCAGCCAAGATCTACTAGCGGGGGATAATGAGCAGTTCTTC. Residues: CASSQDLLAGDNEQFF.

CDR3 region: CASSDHRGGTGELFF. Here the CDR3 DNA reads TGTGCCAGCAGCGACCACAGGGGCGGCACCGGGGAGCTGTTTTTT. This rearrangement joins TRBV11-2 to TRBJ2-2; 7 nucleotides match TRBD1. Per germline, CDR1 SGHAT and CDR2 FQNNGV. The V gene end was trimmed by 5 bases and the J gene end by 4 bases; junction bases not matched to a gene: 7. This CDR3 contains 15 residues.

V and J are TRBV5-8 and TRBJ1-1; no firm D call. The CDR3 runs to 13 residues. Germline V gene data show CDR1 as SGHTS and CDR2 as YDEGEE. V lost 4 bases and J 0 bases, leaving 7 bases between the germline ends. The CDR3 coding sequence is TGTGCCAGCAGCCGGGATTTGAACACTGAAGCTTTCTTT. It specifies CASSRDLNTEAFF. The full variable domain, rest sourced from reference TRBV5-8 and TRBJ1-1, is EAGVTQSPTHLIKTRGQQATLRCSPISGHTSVYWYQQALGLGLQFLLWYDEGEERNRGNFPPRFSGRQFPNYSSELNVNALELEDSALYLCASSRDLNTEAFFGQGTRLTVV.

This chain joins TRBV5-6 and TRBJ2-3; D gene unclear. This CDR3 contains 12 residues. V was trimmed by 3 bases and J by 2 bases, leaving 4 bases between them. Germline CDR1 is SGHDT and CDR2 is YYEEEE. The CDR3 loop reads CASSSVTDTQYF. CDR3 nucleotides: TGTGCCAGCAGCTCGGTCACAGATACGCAGTATTTT.

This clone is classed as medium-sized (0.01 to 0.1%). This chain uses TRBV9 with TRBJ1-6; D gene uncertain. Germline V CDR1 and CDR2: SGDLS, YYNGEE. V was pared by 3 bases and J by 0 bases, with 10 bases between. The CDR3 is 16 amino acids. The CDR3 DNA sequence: TGTGCCAGCAGCGCAACAACAGTCTCCTATAATTCACCCCTCCACTTT. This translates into CASSATTVSYNSPLHF.

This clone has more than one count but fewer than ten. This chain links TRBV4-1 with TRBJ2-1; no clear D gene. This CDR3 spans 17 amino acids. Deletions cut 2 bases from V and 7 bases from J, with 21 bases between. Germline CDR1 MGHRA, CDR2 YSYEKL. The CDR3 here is CASSQTTAGSIGNEQFF. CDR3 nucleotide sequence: TGCGCCAGCAGCCAAACAACGGCCGGGTCGATCGGGAATGAGCAGTTCTTC.

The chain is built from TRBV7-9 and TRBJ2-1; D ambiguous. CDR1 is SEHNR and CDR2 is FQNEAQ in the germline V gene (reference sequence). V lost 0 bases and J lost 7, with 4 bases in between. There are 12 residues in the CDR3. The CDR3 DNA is TGTGCCAGCAGCTTAGCCAGGAATGAGCAGTTCTTC. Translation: CASSLARNEQFF.

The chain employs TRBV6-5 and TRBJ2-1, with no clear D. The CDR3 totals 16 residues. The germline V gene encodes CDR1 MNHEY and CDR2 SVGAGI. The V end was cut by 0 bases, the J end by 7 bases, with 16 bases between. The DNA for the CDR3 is TGTGCCAGCAGTTACTCGTGGGCTACCCTCGCAAATGAGCAGTTCTTC. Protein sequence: CASSYSWATLANEQFF.

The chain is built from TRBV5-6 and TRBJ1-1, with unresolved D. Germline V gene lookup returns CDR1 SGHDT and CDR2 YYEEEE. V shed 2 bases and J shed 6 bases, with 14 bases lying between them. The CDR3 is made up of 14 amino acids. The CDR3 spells CASSFARGMPEAFF. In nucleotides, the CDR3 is TGTGCCAGCAGCTTTGCCAGAGGGATGCCTGAAGCTTTCTTT.

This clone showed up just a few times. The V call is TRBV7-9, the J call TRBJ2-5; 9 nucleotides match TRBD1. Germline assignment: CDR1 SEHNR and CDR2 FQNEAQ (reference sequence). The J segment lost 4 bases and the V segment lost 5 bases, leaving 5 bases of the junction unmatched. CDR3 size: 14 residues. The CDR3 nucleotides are TGTGCCAGCAGCCCCGGACAGGGGAGAGAGACCCAGTACTTC. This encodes CASSPGQGRETQYF.

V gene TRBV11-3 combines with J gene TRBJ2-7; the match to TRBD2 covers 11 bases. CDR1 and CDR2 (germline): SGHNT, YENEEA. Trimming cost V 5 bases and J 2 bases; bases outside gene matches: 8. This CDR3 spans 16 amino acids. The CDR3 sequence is CASSDALAGGPYEQYF. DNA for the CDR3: TGTGCCAGCAGCGACGCCTTAGCGGGAGGGCCCTACGAGCAGTACTTC.

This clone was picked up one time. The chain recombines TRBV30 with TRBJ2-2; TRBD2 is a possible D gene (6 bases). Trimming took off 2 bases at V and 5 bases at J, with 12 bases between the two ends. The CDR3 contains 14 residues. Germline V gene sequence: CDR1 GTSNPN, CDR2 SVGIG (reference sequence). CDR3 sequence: CAWSTGVTTGELFF. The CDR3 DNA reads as TGTGCCTGGAGTACGGGAGTTACAACCGGGGAGCTGTTTTTT.

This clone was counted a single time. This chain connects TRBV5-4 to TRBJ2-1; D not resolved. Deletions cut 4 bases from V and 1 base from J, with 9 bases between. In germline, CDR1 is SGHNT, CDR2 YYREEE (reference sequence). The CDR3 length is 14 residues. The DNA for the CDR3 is TGTGCCAGCAGCCTTAGTGAATCCTACAATGAGCAGTTCTTC. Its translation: CASSLSESYNEQFF.

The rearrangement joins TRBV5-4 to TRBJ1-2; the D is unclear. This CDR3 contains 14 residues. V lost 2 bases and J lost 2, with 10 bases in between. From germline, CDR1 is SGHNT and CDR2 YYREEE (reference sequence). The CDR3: CASSFFRTNYGYTF. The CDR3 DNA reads TGTGCCAGCAGCTTCTTCAGAACGAACTATGGCTACACCTTC. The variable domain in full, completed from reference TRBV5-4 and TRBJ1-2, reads ETGVTQSPTHLIKTRGQQVTLRCSSQSGHNTVSWYQQALGQGPQFIFQYYREEENGRGNFPPRFSGLQFPNYSSELNVNALELDDSALYLCASSFFRTNYGYTFGSGTRLTVV.

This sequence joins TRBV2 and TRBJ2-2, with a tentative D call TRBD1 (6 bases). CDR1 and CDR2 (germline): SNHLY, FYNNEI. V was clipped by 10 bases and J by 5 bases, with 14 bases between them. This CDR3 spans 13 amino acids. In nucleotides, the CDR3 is TGTGCCATGAACAGGGTTTCGACCGGGGAGCTGTTTTTT. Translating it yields CAMNRVSTGELFF.

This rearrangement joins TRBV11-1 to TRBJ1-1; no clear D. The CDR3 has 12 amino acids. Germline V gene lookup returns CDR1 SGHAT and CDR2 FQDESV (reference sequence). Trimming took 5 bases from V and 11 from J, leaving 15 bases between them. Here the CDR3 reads CASSPQATSAFF. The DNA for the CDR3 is TGTGCCAGCAGCCCCCAGGCGACCTCGGCTTTCTTT.

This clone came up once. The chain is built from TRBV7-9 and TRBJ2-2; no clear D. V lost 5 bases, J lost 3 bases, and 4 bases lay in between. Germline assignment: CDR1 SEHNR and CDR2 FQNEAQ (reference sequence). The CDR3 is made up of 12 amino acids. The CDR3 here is CASSPDTGELFF. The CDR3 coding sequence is TGTGCCAGCAGCCCAGACACCGGGGAGCTGTTTTTT.

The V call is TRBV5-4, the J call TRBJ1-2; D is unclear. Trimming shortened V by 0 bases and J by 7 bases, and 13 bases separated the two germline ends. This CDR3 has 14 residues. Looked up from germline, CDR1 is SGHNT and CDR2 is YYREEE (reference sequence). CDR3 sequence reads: CASSLAGSGIGYTF. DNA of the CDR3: TGTGCCAGCAGCTTGGCGGGTTCGGGGATTGGCTACACCTTC.

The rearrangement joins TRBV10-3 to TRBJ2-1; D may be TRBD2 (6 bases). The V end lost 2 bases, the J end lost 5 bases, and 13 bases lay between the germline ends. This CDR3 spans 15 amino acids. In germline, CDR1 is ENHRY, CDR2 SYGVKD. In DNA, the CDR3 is TGTGCCATCAGTGAGGTCGGACTAAGTAACAATGAGCAGTTCTTC. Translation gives CAISEVGLSNNEQFF.